What follows is one T cell receptor beta chain and its context. Its antigen is unknown. The record has no base qualities; no much larger clone is one base away. The CDR3 regions of human TCRbeta chains were analyzed by immunosequencing. For the original study's pipeline: TCRs in the repertoires were compared against a reference library of SARS-CoV-2-specific TCRs that had been generated with the MIRA antigen-specificity platform. Breadth meant the fraction of unique TCRs that were SARS-CoV-2-associated, whereas depth meant the fraction of total T cells that were SARS-CoV-2-associated. Each spike-specific TCR was assigned to its reactive spike region and to a CD4 or CD8 class using the MIRA data. Log10-transformed breadth and depth values were compared by one-way ANOVA with Sidak's multiple comparisons tests. The table was pulled from immuneACCESS by TCRdb, which kept in-frame rearrangements only. Such tables lose some clones; where checked, under half of the loss comes from unresolved V genes, and the rest has no known cause. V, J and clone size derive from that table, while D and trimming were established from the DNA sequence. Present in this sample are about 120,000 clones, roughly 89% of which were seen just once. Of the sample, about 2.6% falls within the top ten clones.

The data were obtained in a study of T cell responses to AZD1222 COVID-19 vaccine (dated by TCRdb to the early 2020s). About the study as a whole: TCR sequencing covered roughly 230 trial participants: about 210 given two doses of AZD1222 and about 26 given two doses of MenACWY control vaccine. Trial participants were enrolled into age subgroups of 18-55, 56-69 and 70-plus years, which contained approximately 150, 28 and 58 TCR-sequenced participants, respectively. On the study overall, not on this receptor specifically: The vaccine-associated CD4 TCRs covered the entire spike protein, and the dominant responses fell in regions 160-218 and 743-854. Reportedly, close to half of the unique spike-specific TCRs recognized epitopes lying outside the regions that are mutated in the B.1.351 and B.1.1.7 variants. Participants were mostly white British, with more females than males. The authors suggested clonal diversity may have been underestimated. After two AZD1222 doses, both the breadth and the depth of spike-specific TCRs were significantly higher than at day 0 and than in MenACWY recipients. Conclusions about previously exposed vaccinees were limited because only six or seven AZD1222 recipients were SARS-CoV-2 seropositive at baseline. Because no day 14 peak-response samples were available, repertoires were characterized only after the peak T cell response. In the small 56-69-year group, the increase in depth fell short of significance, most likely because of low power.

What this sample's time point label stands for: about 28 days (+/-7) after the second vaccine dose. Because spike-specific TCR depth and breadth did not differ between the two schedules, AZD1222 recipients who got a second dose at roughly 4 weeks were pooled with those who got a second dose at roughly 12 weeks. Vaccinee samples came from UK trials COV001 and COV002, including a single-blind randomized controlled phase 2/3 trial of AZD1222 (ChAdOx1 nCoV-19) in healthy adults. For TCRbeta chain sequencing, PBMC samples were collected from trial participants at day 0 and at day 28 after the second dose. Between the V and J ends, shortened by 2 bases and 6 bases respectively, the junction contains 11 bases. The germline V gene specifies ENHRY as CDR1 and SYGVKD as CDR2. The CDR3, cysteine through phenylalanine, is 14 amino acids long. The DNA shown is the 42-base CDR3, in frame from base 1.

The receptor was isolated from an adult who received the AZD1222 COVID-19 vaccine. This specimen was peripheral blood, taken 28 days after the second AZD1222 dose. The chain is made from TRBV10-3 and TRBJ1-5; the best D guess is TRBD1, with 5 bases matching. The CDR3 in this case is CAISEQGSSQPQHF. The DNA is as follows: TGTGCCATCAGTGAGCAGGGTTCGTCTCAGCCCCAGCATTTT.